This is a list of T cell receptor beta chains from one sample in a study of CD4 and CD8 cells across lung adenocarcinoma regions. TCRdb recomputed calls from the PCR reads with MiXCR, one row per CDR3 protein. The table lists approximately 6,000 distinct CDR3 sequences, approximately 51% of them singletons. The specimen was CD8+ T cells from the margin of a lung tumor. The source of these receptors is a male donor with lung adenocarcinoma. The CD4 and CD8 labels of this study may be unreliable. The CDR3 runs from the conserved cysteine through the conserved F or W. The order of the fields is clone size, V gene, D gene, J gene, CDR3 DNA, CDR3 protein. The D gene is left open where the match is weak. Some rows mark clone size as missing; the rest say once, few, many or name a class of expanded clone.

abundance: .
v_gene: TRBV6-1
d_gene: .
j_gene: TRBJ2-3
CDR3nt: TGTGCCAGCAGTGAAGATCCCCGGGCCACAGATACGCAGTATTTT
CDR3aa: CASSEDPRATDTQYF

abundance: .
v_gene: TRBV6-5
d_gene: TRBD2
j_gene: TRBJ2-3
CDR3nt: TGTGCCAGCAGTTACTTCGGGGCGGGAGAGGACACAGATACGCAGTATTTT
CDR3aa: CASSYFGAGEDTDTQYF

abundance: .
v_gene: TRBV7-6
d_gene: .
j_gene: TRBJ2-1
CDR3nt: TGTGCCAGCAGCTTATTCACGGGGAAGGAGTACGAGCAGTTCTTC
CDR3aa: CASSLFTGKEYEQFF

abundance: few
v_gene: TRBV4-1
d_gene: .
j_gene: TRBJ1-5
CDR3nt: TGCGCCAGCAGCCAAGACCGGGGGAGGCCCCAGCATTTT
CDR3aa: CASSQDRGRPQHF

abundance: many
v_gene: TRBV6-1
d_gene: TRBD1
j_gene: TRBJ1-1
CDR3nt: TGTGCCAGCAGGGACCTTACAGGGGGCTTCACTGAAGCTTTCTTT
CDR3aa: CASRDLTGGFTEAFF

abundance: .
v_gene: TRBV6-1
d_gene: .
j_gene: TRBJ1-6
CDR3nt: TGTGCCAGCAAGGGATCTTGGAATTCACCCCTCCACTTT
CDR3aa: CASKGSWNSPLHF

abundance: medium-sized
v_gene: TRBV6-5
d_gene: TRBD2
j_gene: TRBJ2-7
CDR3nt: TGTGCCAGCAGTTACACCCTGACTAGCGGAGGAGGGGAGCAGTACTTC
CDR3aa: CASSYTLTSGGGEQYF

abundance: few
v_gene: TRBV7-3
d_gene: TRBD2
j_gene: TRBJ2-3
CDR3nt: TGTGCCAGCAGCCCCGGCGCGGGCGGGGGGGGTTTCACAGATACGCAGTATTTT
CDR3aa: CASSPGAGGGGFTDTQYF

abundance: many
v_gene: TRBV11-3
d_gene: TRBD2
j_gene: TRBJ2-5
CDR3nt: TGTGCCAGCAGCACGGGGGGGGCCCCGGGGGAGACCCAGTACTTC
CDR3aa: CASSTGGAPGETQYF

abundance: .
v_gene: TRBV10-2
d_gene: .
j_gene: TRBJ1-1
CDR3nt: TGCGCCAGCAGTATCTACACTGAAGCTTTCTTT
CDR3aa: CASSIYTEAFF

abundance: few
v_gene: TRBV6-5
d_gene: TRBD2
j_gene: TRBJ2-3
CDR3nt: TGTGCCAGCAGTTTTCTAGCGGGAGGGAGCACAGATACGCAGTATTTT
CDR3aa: CASSFLAGGSTDTQYF

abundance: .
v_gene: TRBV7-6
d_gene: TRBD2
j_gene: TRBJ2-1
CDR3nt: TGTGCCAGCAGCCCGTTTGGCGGGAGCTCCTACAATGAGCAGTTCTTC
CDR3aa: CASSPFGGSSYNEQFF

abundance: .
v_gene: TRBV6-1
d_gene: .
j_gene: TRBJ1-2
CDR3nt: TGTGCCAGCTCTACTACGGCCAGGGGATATGGCTACACCTTC
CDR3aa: CASSTTARGYGYTF

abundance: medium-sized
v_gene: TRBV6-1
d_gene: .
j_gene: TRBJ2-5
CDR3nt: TGTGCCAGCATCTTGTTACACACGGCGGAGACCCAGTACTTC
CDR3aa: CASILLHTAETQYF

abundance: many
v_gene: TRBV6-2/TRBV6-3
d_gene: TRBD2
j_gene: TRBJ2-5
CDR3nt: TGTGCCAGCAGTTACCCCGGACTAGGGGTGGAGACCCAGTACTTC
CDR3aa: CASSYPGLGVETQYF

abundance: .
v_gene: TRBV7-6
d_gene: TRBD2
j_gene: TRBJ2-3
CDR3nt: TGTGCCAGCAGCTTGGGGGTGGGGGGGGGTAGCGGGGAGACGCAGTATTTT
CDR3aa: CASSLGVGGGSGETQYF

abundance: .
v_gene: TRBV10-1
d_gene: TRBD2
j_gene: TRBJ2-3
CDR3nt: TGCGCCAGCCGCGAGTCGGGGGGGGGAAGGAAAAACATGCAGTATTTT
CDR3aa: CASRESGGGRKNMQYF

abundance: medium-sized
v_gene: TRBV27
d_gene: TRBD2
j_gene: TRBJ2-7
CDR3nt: TGTGCCAGCAGTACTCAATCGCTAGCGGAGGCCTACGAGCAGTACTTC
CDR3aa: CASSTQSLAEAYEQYF

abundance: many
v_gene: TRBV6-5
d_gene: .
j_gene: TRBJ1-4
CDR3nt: TGTGCCAGCAGCCCCTCGTGGCTGGATGAAAAACTGTTTTTT
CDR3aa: CASSPSWLDEKLFF

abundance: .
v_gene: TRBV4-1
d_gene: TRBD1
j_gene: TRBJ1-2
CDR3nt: TGCGCCAGCAGCCTAAGGGACAGGACAGGCGGCTACACCTTC
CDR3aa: CASSLRDRTGGYTF

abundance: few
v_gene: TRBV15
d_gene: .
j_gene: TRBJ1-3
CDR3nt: TGTGCCACCAGCCGGACCGGGACTAATGGAAACACCATATATTTT
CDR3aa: CATSRTGTNGNTIYF

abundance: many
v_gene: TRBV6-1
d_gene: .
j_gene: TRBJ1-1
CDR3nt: TGTGCCAGCAGTGAACACGGGGCGCTGAACACTGAAGCTTTCTTT
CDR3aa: CASSEHGALNTEAFF